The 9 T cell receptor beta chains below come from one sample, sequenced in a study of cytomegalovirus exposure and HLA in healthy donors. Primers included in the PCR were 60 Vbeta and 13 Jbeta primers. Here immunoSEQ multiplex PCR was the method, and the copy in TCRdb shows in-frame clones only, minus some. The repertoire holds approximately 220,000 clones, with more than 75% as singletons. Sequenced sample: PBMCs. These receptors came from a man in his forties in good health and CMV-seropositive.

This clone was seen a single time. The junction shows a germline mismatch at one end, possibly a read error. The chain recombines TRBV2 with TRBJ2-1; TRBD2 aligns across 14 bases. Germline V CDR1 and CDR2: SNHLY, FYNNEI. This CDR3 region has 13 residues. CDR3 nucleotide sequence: TGTGCCAGCAGTTACGGACTAGCGGGAGGCGGGGTCTTC. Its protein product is CASSYGLAGGGVF. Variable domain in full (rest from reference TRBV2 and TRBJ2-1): EPEVTQTPSHQVTQMGQEVILRCVPISNHLYFYWYRQILGQKVEFLVSFYNNEISEKSEIFDDQFSVERPDGSNFTLKIRSTKLEDSAMYFCASSYGLAGGGVFGPGTRLTVL.

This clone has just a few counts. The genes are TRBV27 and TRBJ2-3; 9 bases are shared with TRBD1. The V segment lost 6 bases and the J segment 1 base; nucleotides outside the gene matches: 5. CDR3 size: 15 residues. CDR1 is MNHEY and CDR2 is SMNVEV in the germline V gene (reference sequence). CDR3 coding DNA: TGTGCCAGCAGCACTTGGGACAGGGGCACAGATACGCAGTATTTT. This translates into CASSTWDRGTDTQYF.

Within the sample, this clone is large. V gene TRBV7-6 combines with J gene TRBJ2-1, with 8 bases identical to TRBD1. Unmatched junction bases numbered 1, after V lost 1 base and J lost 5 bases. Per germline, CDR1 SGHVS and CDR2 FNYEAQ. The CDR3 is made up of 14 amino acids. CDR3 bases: TGTGCCAGCAGCTTAGGGACAGGGCACAATGAGCAGTTCTTC. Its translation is CASSLGTGHNEQFF.

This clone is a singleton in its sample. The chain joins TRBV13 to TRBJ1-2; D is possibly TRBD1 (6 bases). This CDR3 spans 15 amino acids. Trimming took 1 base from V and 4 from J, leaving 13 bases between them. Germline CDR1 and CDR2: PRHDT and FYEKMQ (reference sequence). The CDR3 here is CASSLEGTGSYGYTF. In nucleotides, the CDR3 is TGTGCCAGCAGCTTAGAGGGAACAGGGAGCTATGGCTACACCTTC.

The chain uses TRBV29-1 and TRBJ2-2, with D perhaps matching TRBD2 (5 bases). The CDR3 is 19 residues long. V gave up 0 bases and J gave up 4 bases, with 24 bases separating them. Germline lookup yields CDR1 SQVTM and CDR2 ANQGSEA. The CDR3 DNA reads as TGCAGCGTTGAAGATCCCGGAGGTAACCCAACACGGGGCACCGGGGAGCTGTTTTTT. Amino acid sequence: CSVEDPGGNPTRGTGELFF.

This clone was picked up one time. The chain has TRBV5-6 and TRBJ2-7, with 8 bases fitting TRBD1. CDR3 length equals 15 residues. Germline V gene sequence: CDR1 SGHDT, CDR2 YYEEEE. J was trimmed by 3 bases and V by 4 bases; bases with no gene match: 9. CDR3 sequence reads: CASSQPKDRVYEQYV. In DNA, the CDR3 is TGTGCCAGCAGCCAACCCAAGGACAGGGTCTACGAGCAGTACGTC.

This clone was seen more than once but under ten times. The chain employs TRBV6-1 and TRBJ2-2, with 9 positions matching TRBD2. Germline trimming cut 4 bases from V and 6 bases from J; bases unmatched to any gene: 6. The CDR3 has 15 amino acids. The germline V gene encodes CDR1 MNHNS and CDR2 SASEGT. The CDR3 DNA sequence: TGTGCCAGCAGTGTACCTAGCGGGATGCCCGGGGAGCTGTTTTTT. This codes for CASSVPSGMPGELFF.

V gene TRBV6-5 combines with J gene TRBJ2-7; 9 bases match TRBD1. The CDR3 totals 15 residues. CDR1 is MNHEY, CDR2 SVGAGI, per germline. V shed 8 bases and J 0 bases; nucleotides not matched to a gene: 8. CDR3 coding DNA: TGTGCCAGCGGAGGGACAGGGAGACACTCCTACGAGCAGTACTTC. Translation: CASGGTGRHSYEQYF.

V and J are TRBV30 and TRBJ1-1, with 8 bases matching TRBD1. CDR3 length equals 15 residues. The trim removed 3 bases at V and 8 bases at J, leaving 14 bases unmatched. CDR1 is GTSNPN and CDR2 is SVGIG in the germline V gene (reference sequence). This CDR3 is CAWRAPGTGTPEAFF. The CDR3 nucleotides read TGTGCCTGGAGGGCCCCCGGGACAGGAACCCCCGAAGCTTTCTTT.